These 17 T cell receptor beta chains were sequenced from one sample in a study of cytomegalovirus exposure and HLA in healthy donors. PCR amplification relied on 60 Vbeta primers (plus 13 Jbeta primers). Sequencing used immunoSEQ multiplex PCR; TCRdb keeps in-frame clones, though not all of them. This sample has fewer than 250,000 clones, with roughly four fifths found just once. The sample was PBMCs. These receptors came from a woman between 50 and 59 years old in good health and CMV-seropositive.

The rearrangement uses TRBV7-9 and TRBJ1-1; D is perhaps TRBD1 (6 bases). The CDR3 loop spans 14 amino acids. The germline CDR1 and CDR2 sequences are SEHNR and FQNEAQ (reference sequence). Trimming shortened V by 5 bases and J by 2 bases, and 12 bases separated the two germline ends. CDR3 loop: CASSGDTSNTEAFF. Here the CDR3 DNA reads TGTGCCAGCAGCGGGGACACATCAAACACTGAAGCTTTCTTT.

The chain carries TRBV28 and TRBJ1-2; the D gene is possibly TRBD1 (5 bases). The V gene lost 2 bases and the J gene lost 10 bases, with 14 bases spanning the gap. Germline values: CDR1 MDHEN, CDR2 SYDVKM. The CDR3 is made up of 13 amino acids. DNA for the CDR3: TGTGCCAGCAGTTTAGGGGCCCGCTTTTTCTACACCTTC. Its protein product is CASSLGARFFYTF.

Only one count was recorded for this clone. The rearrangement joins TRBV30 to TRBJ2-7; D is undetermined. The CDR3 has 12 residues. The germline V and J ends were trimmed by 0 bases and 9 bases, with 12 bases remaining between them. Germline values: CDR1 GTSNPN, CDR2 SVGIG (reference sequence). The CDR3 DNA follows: TGTGCCTGGAGTGTAATTGCCACGGGGCAGTACTTC. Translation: CAWSVIATGQYF. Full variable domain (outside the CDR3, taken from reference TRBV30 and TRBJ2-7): SQTIHQWPATLVQPVGSPLSLECTVEGTSNPNLYWYRQAAGRGLQLLFYSVGIGQISSEVPQNLSASRPQDRQFILSSKKLLLSDSGFYLCAWSVIATGQYFGPGTRLTVT.

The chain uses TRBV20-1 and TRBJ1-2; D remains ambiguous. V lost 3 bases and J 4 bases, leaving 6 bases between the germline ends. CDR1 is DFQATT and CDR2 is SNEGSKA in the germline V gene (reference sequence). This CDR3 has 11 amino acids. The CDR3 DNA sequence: TGCAGTGCTAGTACAGTCTATGGCTACACCTTC. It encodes CSASTVYGYTF.

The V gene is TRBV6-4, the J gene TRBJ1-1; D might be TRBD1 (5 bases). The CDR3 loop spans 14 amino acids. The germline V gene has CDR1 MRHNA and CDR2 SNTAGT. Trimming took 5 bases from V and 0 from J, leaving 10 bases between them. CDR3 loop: CASSPDRMNTEAFF. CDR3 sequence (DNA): TGTGCCAGCAGTCCAGACAGAATGAACACTGAAGCTTTCTTT.

The CDR3 loop reads CASSTHSGTSYGYTF. CDR3 nucleotides: TGTGCCAGCAGTACGCACTCCGGGACATCCTATGGCTACACCTTC. The rearrangement links TRBV28 to TRBJ1-2, with D perhaps TRBD1 (6 bases). Germline loops: CDR1 MDHEN, CDR2 SYDVKM. The CDR3 runs 15 residues. V lost 5 bases, J lost 4 bases, and 17 bases lay in between.

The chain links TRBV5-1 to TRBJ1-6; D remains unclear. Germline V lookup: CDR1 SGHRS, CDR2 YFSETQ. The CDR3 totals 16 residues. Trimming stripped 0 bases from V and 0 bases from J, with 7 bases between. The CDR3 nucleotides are TGCGCCAGCAGCTTGGGCGGGAGCTCCTATAATTCACCCCTCCACTTT. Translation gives CASSLGGSSYNSPLHF.

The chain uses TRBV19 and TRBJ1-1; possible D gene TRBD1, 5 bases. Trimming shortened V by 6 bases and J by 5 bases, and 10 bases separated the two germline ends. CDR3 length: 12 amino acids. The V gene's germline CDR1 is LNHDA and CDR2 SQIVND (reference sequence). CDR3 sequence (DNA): TGTGCCAGTAGGGGCCGGGGGACTGAAGCTTTCTTT. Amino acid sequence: CASRGRGTEAFF.

CDR3 residues: CAWARTNSPLHF. CDR3 nucleotide sequence: TGTGCCTGGGCCAGAACCAATTCACCCCTCCACTTT. The chain has TRBV30 and TRBJ1-6; D not certain. CDR1 is GTSNPN, CDR2 SVGIG, per germline (reference sequence). V lost 5 bases and J 7 bases, leaving 9 bases between the germline ends. The CDR3 totals 12 residues.

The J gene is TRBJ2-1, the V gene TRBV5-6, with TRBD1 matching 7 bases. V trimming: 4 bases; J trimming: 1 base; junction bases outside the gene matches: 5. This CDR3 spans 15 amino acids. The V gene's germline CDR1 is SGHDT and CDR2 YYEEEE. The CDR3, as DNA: TGTGCCAGCAGCACCGGGACAGAGTCCTACAATGAGCAGTTCTTC. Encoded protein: CASSTGTESYNEQFF.

CDR3 coding DNA: TGTGCCAGCGTAAGCGGGGGCACAGATACGCAGTATTTT. Protein sequence: CASVSGGTDTQYF. The rearrangement links TRBV6-1 to TRBJ2-3; 7 bases match TRBD2. The CDR3 runs 13 residues. V trimming: 8 bases; J trimming: 1 base; junction bases outside the gene matches: 3. Germline CDR1 is MNHNS and CDR2 is SASEGT.

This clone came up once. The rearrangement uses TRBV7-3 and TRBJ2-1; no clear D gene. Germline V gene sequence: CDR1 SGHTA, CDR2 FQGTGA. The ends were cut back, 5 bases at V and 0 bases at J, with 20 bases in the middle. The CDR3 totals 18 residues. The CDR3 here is CASSLLPPAPSSYNEQFF. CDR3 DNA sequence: TGTGCCAGCAGCCTCCTCCCTCCAGCGCCGAGCTCCTACAATGAGCAGTTCTTC.

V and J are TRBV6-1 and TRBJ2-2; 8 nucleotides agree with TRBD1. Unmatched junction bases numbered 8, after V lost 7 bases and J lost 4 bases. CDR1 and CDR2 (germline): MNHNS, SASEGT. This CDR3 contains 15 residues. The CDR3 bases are TGTGCCAGCATAGGACAGGGCTACGGCACCGGGGAGCTGTTTTTT. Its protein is CASIGQGYGTGELFF.

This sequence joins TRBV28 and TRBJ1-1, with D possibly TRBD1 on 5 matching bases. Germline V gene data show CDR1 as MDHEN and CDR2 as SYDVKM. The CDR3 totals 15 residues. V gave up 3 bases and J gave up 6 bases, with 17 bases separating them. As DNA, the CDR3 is TGTGCCAGCAGTTTGTATACGATTTGGGGGGCTGAAGCTTTCTTT. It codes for CASSLYTIWGAEAFF.

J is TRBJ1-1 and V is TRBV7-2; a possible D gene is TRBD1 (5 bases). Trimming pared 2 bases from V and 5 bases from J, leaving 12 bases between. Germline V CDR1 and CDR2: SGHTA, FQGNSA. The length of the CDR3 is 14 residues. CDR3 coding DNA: TGTGCCAGCAGCTTACGCAGGGCGGGGACTGAAGCTTTCTTT. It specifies CASSLRRAGTEAFF.

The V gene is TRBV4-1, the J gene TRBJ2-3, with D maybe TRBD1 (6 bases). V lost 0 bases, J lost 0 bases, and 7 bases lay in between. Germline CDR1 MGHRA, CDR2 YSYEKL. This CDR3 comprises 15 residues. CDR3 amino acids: CASSQEGHSTDTQYF. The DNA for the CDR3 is TGCGCCAGCAGCCAAGAGGGACATAGCACAGATACGCAGTATTTT.

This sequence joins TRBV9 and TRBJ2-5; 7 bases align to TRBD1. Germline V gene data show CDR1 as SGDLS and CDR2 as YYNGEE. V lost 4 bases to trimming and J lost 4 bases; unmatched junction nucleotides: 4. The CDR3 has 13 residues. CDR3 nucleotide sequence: TGTGCCAGCAGCATCAGGGACAGAGAGACCCAGTACTTC. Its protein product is CASSIRDRETQYF.